The T cell receptor beta chain under discussion was sequenced for a study of glioma-infiltrating T cells. Study overall: Dexamethasone exposure before glioma surgery was limited to six or fewer days. Study results and caveats: Tissue and blood shared very few CDR3 sequences.

This clonotype was counted at least ten times. The antigen is undetermined. The iRepertoire nested amplicon-rescue multiplex PCR amplified TCR alpha and beta CDR3s from RNA. TCRdb re-called the multiplex PCR reads with MiXCR, one entry per CDR3 protein. In the table there are around 350,000 distinct CDR3 sequences, roughly two fifths of which are singletons. Germline V gene data show CDR1 as MNHNS and CDR2 as SASEGT. This CDR3 is built from 12 residues. V dropped 6 bases and J dropped 6 bases, with 12 bases sitting between them. The sequence came from a human donor with low-grade glioma or glioblastoma, undergoing nonglioma brain surgery, or in good health (not recorded which). The genes are TRBV6-1 and TRBJ2-7, with a tentative D call TRBD2 (5 bases). Sequenced input: glioma tissue, nonneoplastic brain tissue, or PBMCs (not recorded which). The CDR3 nucleotides read TGTGCCAGCAGCACCTTAGAGGGCGAGCAGTACTTC. This gives the protein CASSTLEGEQYF.